These 30 T cell receptor beta chains came from one sample sequenced in a study of shared clonotypes between healthy human individuals. Naive CD8 cells lacked CD45RO and underwent positive selection for CCR7, leaving out terminally differentiated effector memory CD45RA+ cells. TCRdb's table, derived via immunoSEQ multiplex PCR, lists solely in-frame clones and lacks some. The table has about 1.9 million clones, around 93% seen once; the top ten hold over 1.5%. The sequencing sample was made of naive CD8+ T cells from PBMCs. These receptors were collected from a young man in good health. Some clones in this sample may be carry-over from other donors' samples.

This chain's CDR3 is CASSVAHGASLDTQYF. The CDR3 bases are TGTGCCAGCAGCGTAGCTCACGGAGCTAGTCTGGATACGCAGTATTTT. This chain links TRBV9 with TRBJ2-3; no reliable D call. Germline CDR1 and CDR2: SGDLS and YYNGEE. The length of the CDR3 is 16 residues. The germline V and J ends were trimmed by 0 bases and 6 bases, with 17 bases remaining between them.

This chain uses TRBV19 with TRBJ1-1; the D gene is possibly TRBD1 (6 bases). The length of the CDR3 is 14 residues. Trimming stripped 6 bases from V and 0 bases from J, with 11 bases between. Germline CDR1 LNHDA, CDR2 SQIVND (reference sequence). The CDR3 nucleotides read TGTGCCAGTAGAACCCGGGGGCTGAACACTGAAGCTTTCTTT. Translating it yields CASRTRGLNTEAFF. Full variable domain (rest looked up from reference TRBV19 and TRBJ1-1): DGGITQSPKYLFRKEGQNVTLSCEQNLNHDAMYWYRQDPGQGLRLIYYSQIVNDFQKGDIAEGYSVSREKKESFPLTVTSAQKNPTAFYLCASRTRGLNTEAFFGQGTRLTVV.

This chain joins TRBV14 and TRBJ2-5; D is unclear. Germline CDR1 is SGHDN and CDR2 is FVKESK. Trimming cost V 2 bases and J 2 bases, with 18 bases left between them. This CDR3 is built from 17 residues. The CDR3 sequence: CASSQREARAPQETQYF. The CDR3, as DNA: TGTGCCAGCAGCCAAAGGGAAGCTCGGGCTCCACAAGAGACCCAGTACTTC.

Remarks on this clone: This sample includes further DNA sequences coding for the same CDR3. The V and J genes are TRBV19 and TRBJ2-7; possibly TRBD1 for D (5 bases). Germline values: CDR1 LNHDA, CDR2 SQIVND (reference sequence). The CDR3 loop spans 13 amino acids. Deletions cut 3 bases from V and 1 base from J, with 7 bases between. The CDR3 reads CASSIDRSYEQYF. In nucleotides, the CDR3 is TGTGCCAGTAGTATTGACAGATCCTACGAGCAGTACTTC.

This rearrangement joins TRBV5-4 to TRBJ2-1; 8 nucleotides agree with TRBD1. The trim removed 4 bases at V and 7 bases at J, leaving 7 bases unmatched. The CDR3 extends over 14 amino acids. Germline V gene sequence: CDR1 SGHNT, CDR2 YYREEE (reference sequence). The CDR3 spells CASSSRDRLNEQFF. As DNA, the CDR3 is TGTGCCAGCAGCAGCCGGGACAGGCTGAATGAGCAGTTCTTC.

Concerning this clone: This same CDR3 is encoded by further DNA sequences in the sample. The chain recombines TRBV7-9 with TRBJ2-7, with D perhaps matching TRBD1 (6 bases). CDR1 SEHNR and CDR2 FQNEAQ come from the germline V gene (reference sequence). V lost 5 bases to trimming and J lost 4 bases, with 15 bases between them. CDR3 size: 14 residues. DNA of the CDR3: TGTGCCAGCAGCCTTTCGGGGCAGGGGTACGAGCAGTACTTC. Translating it yields CASSLSGQGYEQYF.

The chain has TRBV19 and TRBJ2-1; TRBD2 is a possible D gene (5 bases). This CDR3 has 14 residues. The ends were cut back, 5 bases at V and 0 bases at J, with 8 bases in the middle. Germline V lookup: CDR1 LNHDA, CDR2 SQIVND (reference sequence). The CDR3 protein is CASSERTSYNEQFF. CDR3 DNA: TGTGCCAGTAGTGAGCGGACCTCCTACAATGAGCAGTTCTTC.

This chain connects TRBV7-9 to TRBJ2-5, with D perhaps given as TRBD1 or TRBD2 (5 bases each). CDR1 and CDR2 (germline): SEHNR, FQNEAQ (reference sequence). V gave up 4 bases and J gave up 0 bases, with 9 bases separating them. The CDR3 runs 14 residues. CDR3 sequence reads: CASSYRDHQETQYF. CDR3 DNA: TGTGCCAGCAGCTATAGGGACCACCAAGAGACCCAGTACTTC.

The V call is TRBV4-1, the J call TRBJ1-2; D may be TRBD1 (6 bases). The V gene lost 0 bases and the J gene lost 5 bases, with 22 bases spanning the gap. Germline-derived CDR1 and CDR2 are MGHRA and YSYEKL. The CDR3 is 18 residues long. CDR3 DNA: TGCGCCAGCAGCCAAGATGTTTCGACAGGCTGGGCCTTATATGGCTACACCTTC. It translates to CASSQDVSTGWALYGYTF.

V usage is TRBV4-1 and J usage is TRBJ1-5, with D unclear. V gave up 0 bases and J gave up 10 bases, with 10 bases separating them. Looked up from germline, CDR1 is MGHRA and CDR2 is YSYEKL. The CDR3 covers 13 residues. CDR3 nucleotide sequence: TGCGCCAGCAGCCAAGAAGGGTGGCGTCCCCAGCATTTT. Its translation is CASSQEGWRPQHF.

The chain is built from TRBV7-8 and TRBJ2-5; the match to TRBD2 covers 11 bases. Germline V gene sequence: CDR1 SGHVS, CDR2 FQNEAQ. V was pared by 3 bases and J by 5 bases, with 11 bases of the junction left unmatched. This CDR3 is 17 amino acids long. The CDR3 sequence is CASSFLPSGRPLETQYF. CDR3 sequence (DNA): TGTGCCAGCAGCTTCCTTCCTAGCGGGAGGCCCCTGGAGACCCAGTACTTC.

V gene TRBV7-9 combines with J gene TRBJ2-5, with TRBD1 matching over 7 bases. The CDR3 is 14 residues long. Germline V gives CDR1 SEHNR, CDR2 FQNEAQ (reference sequence). Trimming cost V 5 bases and J 0 bases; bases outside gene matches: 3. The chain's CDR3 is CASSQDRNQETQYF. The CDR3, as DNA: TGTGCCAGCAGCCAGGACAGGAACCAAGAGACCCAGTACTTC.

V usage is TRBV27 and J usage is TRBJ2-1; 12 bases are shared with TRBD2. After removal of 5 bases from V and 9 bases from J, the junction contained 5 bases not matched to a gene. Germline assignment: CDR1 MNHEY and CDR2 SMNVEV (reference sequence). The CDR3 runs to 14 residues. The CDR3 DNA reads TGTGCCAGCAGTGCCCTAGCGGGAGGGGGTGAGCAGTTCTTC. Its translation: CASSALAGGGEQFF.

CDR3 loop: CASSYGHTSTDTQYF. CDR3 DNA: TGTGCCAGCAGTTATGGACATACTAGCACAGATACGCAGTATTTT. The V call is TRBV6-5, the J call TRBJ2-3; D is perhaps TRBD1 (5 bases). From germline, CDR1 is MNHEY and CDR2 SVGAGI. V was pared by 3 bases and J by 0 bases, with 10 bases between. The CDR3 has 15 amino acids.

This chain joins TRBV5-5 and TRBJ2-7, with a tentative D call TRBD1 (6 bases). V lost 4 bases to trimming and J lost 2 bases, with 13 bases between them. Germline assignment: CDR1 SGHKS and CDR2 YYEKEE (reference sequence). This CDR3 is built from 14 residues. The CDR3 reads CASSPRTAPYEQYF. The CDR3, as DNA: TGTGCCAGCAGCCCCCGGACAGCTCCCTACGAGCAGTACTTC.

This clone was detected only a few times. This CDR3 is also generated by other DNA sequences in the sample. The J gene is TRBJ1-5, the V gene TRBV27; D is unclear. Trimming shortened V by 3 bases and J by 4 bases, and 7 bases separated the two germline ends. In germline, CDR1 is MNHEY, CDR2 SMNVEV (reference sequence). CDR3 length: 13 amino acids. Here the CDR3 reads CASSFLGNQPQHF. The CDR3 DNA sequence: TGTGCCAGCAGTTTCCTGGGGAATCAGCCCCAGCATTTT.

The rearrangement uses TRBV25-1 and TRBJ2-5; D unclear. Trimming shortened V by 5 bases and J by 2 bases, and 9 bases separated the two germline ends. This CDR3 comprises 13 residues. Germline V lookup: CDR1 MGHDK, CDR2 SYGVNS. The CDR3 reads CASSQDEQETQYF. The CDR3 DNA reads TGTGCCAGCAGTCAAGACGAACAAGAGACCCAGTACTTC.

This clone was detected only once. The chain uses TRBV9 and TRBJ2-2, with TRBD1 as a possible D gene (5 bases). Trimming left V 0 bases short and J 0 bases short, with 12 bases between. Germline CDR1 reads SGDLS; CDR2 reads YYNGEE. This CDR3 contains 17 residues. As DNA, the CDR3 is TGTGCCAGCAGCGTAGCCGGGCGGACAACGAACACCGGGGAGCTGTTTTTT. Amino acids: CASSVAGRTTNTGELFF.

V gene TRBV10-1 combines with J gene TRBJ1-3; D may be TRBD1 (5 bases). The CDR3 spans 14 residues. The V gene lost 6 bases and the J gene lost 4 bases, with 13 bases spanning the gap. Looked up from germline, CDR1 is WNHNN and CDR2 is SYGVQD (reference sequence). Written as DNA, the CDR3 is TGCGCCAGCAGCAACGGGGGTGCCGGAAACACCATATATTTT. This translates into CASSNGGAGNTIYF.

About this clone itself: This CDR3 is also generated by other DNA sequences in the sample. The chain employs TRBV27 and TRBJ2-2; D unresolved. This CDR3 comprises 11 residues. The germline CDR1 and CDR2 sequences are MNHEY and SMNVEV (reference sequence). The V gene lost 6 bases and the J gene lost 5 bases, with 4 bases spanning the gap. The CDR3 reads CASRETGELFF. The CDR3 region has the DNA TGTGCCAGCAGGGAGACCGGGGAGCTGTTTTTT.

DNA for the CDR3: TGTGCCAGCAGTTTACCATGGGAAACCTACAATGAGCAGTTCTTC. Residues: CASSLPWETYNEQFF. The rearrangement joins TRBV28 to TRBJ2-1; D gene ambiguous. V lost 2 bases to trimming and J lost 2 bases, with 10 bases between them. Germline V gene lookup returns CDR1 MDHEN and CDR2 SYDVKM. This CDR3 has 15 residues.

To note about this clone: The sample holds other DNA sequences that translate to the same CDR3. CDR3 coding DNA: TGTGCCAGCAGCTTAGAGCCGGGCTACGAGCAGTACTTC. Encoded protein: CASSLEPGYEQYF. This chain links TRBV11-2 with TRBJ2-7; D unresolved. Trimming took 0 bases from V and 3 from J, leaving 6 bases between them. The germline gives CDR1 SGHAT, CDR2 FQNNGV. The CDR3 has 13 residues.

This clone was seen only a few times. This chain joins TRBV7-6 and TRBJ1-2; D is possibly TRBD1 (6 bases). Trimming took 3 bases from V and 3 from J, leaving 11 bases between them. This CDR3 is built from 14 residues. Germline V lookup: CDR1 SGHVS, CDR2 FNYEAQ. The CDR3 DNA reads TGTGCCAGCAGCTTTGGCAGGGGAGACTATGGCTACACCTTC. Its translation is CASSFGRGDYGYTF.

Worth noting for this clone: At the DNA level, this CDR3 is encoded by other sequences in the same sample as well. This chain links TRBV27 with TRBJ2-3, with TRBD2 matching over 7 bases. Germline loops: CDR1 MNHEY, CDR2 SMNVEV (reference sequence). Losses at the gene ends were 2 bases for V and 5 bases for J; bases not matched to a gene: 4. The CDR3 has 14 residues. The CDR3 sequence is CASSLAGAVDTQYF. CDR3 DNA: TGTGCCAGCAGTTTAGCGGGAGCTGTAGATACGCAGTATTTT.

V gene TRBV7-2 combines with J gene TRBJ1-1, with a weak D call TRBD1 (5 bases). Germline CDR1 SGHTA, CDR2 FQGNSA. The ends were cut back, 5 bases at V and 2 bases at J, with 21 bases in the middle. The length of the CDR3 is 17 residues. CDR3 region: CASSLLEIGAGNTEAFF. CDR3 DNA sequence: TGTGCCAGCAGCCTTCTGGAGATCGGGGCGGGAAACACTGAAGCTTTCTTT.

The gene calls are TRBV28 and TRBJ2-1; a weak D match, TRBD2 (5 bases). The germline V and J ends were trimmed by 6 bases and 2 bases, with 11 bases remaining between them. Per germline, CDR1 MDHEN and CDR2 SYDVKM. The CDR3 has 14 amino acids. The DNA of the CDR3 is TGTGCCAGCAGCGTTACGAGGGCCTACAATGAGCAGTTCTTC. This gives the protein CASSVTRAYNEQFF. Supplemented by reference TRBV28 and TRBJ2-1, the full variable domain reads DVKVTQSSRYLVKRTGEKVFLECVQDMDHENMFWYRQDPGLGLRLIYFSYDVKMKEKGDIPEGYSVSREKKERFSLILESASTNQTSMYLCASSVTRAYNEQFFGPGTRLTVL.

V gene TRBV4-1 combines with J gene TRBJ2-5, with 7 bases that match TRBD2. The CDR3 extends over 16 amino acids. In germline, CDR1 is MGHRA, CDR2 YSYEKL. Trimming removed 1 base from V and 5 bases from J; junction bases left unmatched: 10. The CDR3 DNA follows: TGCGCCAGCAGCCAAGTTGGCGGGAGTGGTGGGGAGACCCAGTACTTC. Translated: CASSQVGGSGGETQYF.

This clone was seen more than once but under ten times. This chain uses TRBV13 with TRBJ1-1; TRBD1 might be the D (5 bases). V was cut by 5 bases and J by 0 bases, with 13 bases left in between. Germline values: CDR1 PRHDT, CDR2 FYEKMQ (reference sequence). The CDR3 is 15 residues long. The CDR3 nucleotides are TGTGCCAGCAGCCCGAGTCGACAGTTGAACACTGAAGCTTTCTTT. It codes for CASSPSRQLNTEAFF.

The chain has TRBV5-6 and TRBJ2-3; the D gene could be TRBD1 or TRBD2 (5 bases each). Trimming stripped 2 bases from V and 1 base from J, with 20 bases between. CDR3 size: 18 residues. Germline CDR1 is SGHDT and CDR2 is YYEEEE. For the CDR3, the DNA is TGTGCCAGCAGCTTTTTCGGGTGGGACGGAAAAGGCACAGATACGCAGTATTTT. This codes for CASSFFGWDGKGTDTQYF.

The chain joins TRBV6-6 to TRBJ2-3, with 9 nucleotides matching TRBD2. Germline V gives CDR1 MNHNY, CDR2 SVGAGI (reference sequence). V was clipped by 0 bases and J by 7 bases; unmatched bases: 5. This CDR3 region has 15 residues. The CDR3 DNA is TGTGCCAGCAGTTACTCTAGCGGGAGTGTCAATACGCAGTATTTT. Protein: CASSYSSGSVNTQYF.